This entry lists 14 T cell receptor beta chains sequenced from one sample in a study of technical replicates of blood from several donors. Sequenced by immunoSEQ multiplex PCR; TCRdb stores in-frame clones only, minus some. This table has 65,000 to 70,000 clones, approximately 88% appearing once. What was sequenced was PBMCs. These receptors originate from a human donor in good health. Some clones in this sample may be carry-over from other donors' samples.

The chain links TRBV5-8 to TRBJ2-1, with a tentative D call TRBD2 (5 bases). Trimming removed 0 bases at V and 4 bases at J, with 11 bases between. CDR1 is SGHTS, CDR2 YDEGEE, per germline. The CDR3 contains 15 residues. The CDR3: CASSLVPSRYNEQFF. The CDR3 nucleotides read TGTGCCAGCAGCTTGGTCCCTAGCAGGTACAATGAGCAGTTCTTC.

This clone occurred a few times. The J gene is TRBJ1-3, the V gene TRBV7-2; D is uncertain. The CDR3 is 14 amino acids. Trimming left V 1 base short and J 4 bases short, with 8 bases between. The germline gives CDR1 SGHTA, CDR2 FQGNSA. The CDR3: CASSLDRAGNTIYF. The CDR3 DNA follows: TGTGCCAGCAGCTTAGACAGAGCCGGAAACACCATATATTTT. The variable domain in full, completed from reference TRBV7-2 and TRBJ1-3, reads GAGVSQSPSNKVTEKGKDVELRCDPISGHTALYWYRQSLGQGLEFLIYFQGNSAPDKSGLPSDRFSAERTGGSVSTLTIQRTQQEDSAVYLCASSLDRAGNTIYFGEGSWLTVV.

The genes are TRBV30 and TRBJ2-7; D uncertain. CDR1 and CDR2 from the germline V gene are GTSNPN and SVGIG (reference sequence). The CDR3 runs to 19 residues. V was trimmed by 0 bases and J by 3 bases, leaving 27 bases between them. The CDR3 DNA is TGTGCCTGGAGTGTACCAAGATCCGGGTTCTTTAACCCCATCTACGAGCAGTACTTC. This codes for CAWSVPRSGFFNPIYEQYF.

This chain connects TRBV4-1 to TRBJ2-3; possible D gene TRBD2, 5 bases. The ends were cut back, 4 bases at V and 6 bases at J, with 20 bases in the middle. The CDR3 is 16 amino acids. Looked up from germline, CDR1 is MGHRA and CDR2 is YSYEKL. CDR3 coding DNA: TGCGCCAGCAGCCTCGAGCGGCTATCCCTGGGGGATACGCAGTATTTT. This codes for CASSLERLSLGDTQYF.

CDR3 sequence reads: CASNRGGEQFF. Written as DNA, the CDR3 is TGTGCCAGCAACAGGGGTGGTGAGCAGTTCTTC. The V and J genes are TRBV18 and TRBJ2-1; 7 bases fit TRBD1. The CDR3 sequence is 11 residues long. Germline lookup yields CDR1 KGHSH and CDR2 LQKENI. Germline trimming cut 8 bases from V and 9 bases from J; bases unmatched to any gene: 4. Filled out from reference TRBV18 and TRBJ2-1, the complete variable domain reads NAGVMQNPRHLVRRRGQEARLRCSPMKGHSHVYWYRQLPEEGLKFMVYLQKENIIDESGMPKERFSAEFPKEGPSILRIQQVVRGDSAAYFCASNRGGEQFFGPGTRLTVL.

The chain employs TRBV9 and TRBJ2-3; possibly TRBD1 for D (6 bases). Trimming shortened V by 3 bases and J by 1 base, and 12 bases separated the two germline ends. Germline V lookup: CDR1 SGDLS, CDR2 YYNGEE. The CDR3 length is 15 residues. The DNA for the CDR3 is TGTGCCAGCAGCGGATCAGGGGATGGCACAGATACGCAGTATTTT. Translated: CASSGSGDGTDTQYF.

This chain connects TRBV2 to TRBJ2-3, with 9 bases aligning to TRBD1. The J segment lost 2 bases and the V segment lost 7 bases, leaving 7 bases of the junction unmatched. Germline CDR1 SNHLY, CDR2 FYNNEI. There are 15 residues in the CDR3. CDR3 region: CASTYWTGATDTQYF. The CDR3, as DNA: TGTGCCAGCACCTACTGGACAGGGGCCACAGATACGCAGTATTTT.

V is TRBV19 and J is TRBJ2-1; D might be TRBD2 (5 bases). Germline-derived CDR1 and CDR2 are LNHDA and SQIVND (reference sequence). The CDR3 is made up of 15 amino acids. Trimming took off 10 bases at V and 2 bases at J, with 18 bases between the two ends. The CDR3 is CATREFMSTYNEQFF. As DNA, the CDR3 is TGTGCCACTAGGGAGTTTATGTCTACCTACAATGAGCAGTTCTTC.

The V and J genes are TRBV19 and TRBJ1-6; TRBD1 aligns across 7 bases. The trim removed 5 bases at V and 7 bases at J, leaving 8 bases unmatched. The germline gives CDR1 LNHDA, CDR2 SQIVND (reference sequence). This CDR3 comprises 15 residues. The CDR3 reads CASSVTGVGNSPLHF. Written as DNA, the CDR3 is TGTGCCAGTAGTGTAACAGGGGTGGGCAATTCACCCCTCCACTTT.

The chain is built from TRBV5-6 and TRBJ2-4, with 8 bases matching TRBD2. This CDR3 has 16 residues. V trimming: 0 bases; J trimming: 5 bases; junction bases outside the gene matches: 7. Germline CDR1 reads SGHDT; CDR2 reads YYEEEE. CDR3 in DNA: TGTGCCAGCAGCTTGGGTACGGGAGGGCCTCAAAACATTCAGTACTTC. This encodes CASSLGTGGPQNIQYF.

The genes are TRBV6-1 and TRBJ2-1; 8 positions agree with TRBD1. Looked up from germline, CDR1 is MNHNS and CDR2 is SASEGT. V trimming: 4 bases; J trimming: 3 bases; junction bases outside the gene matches: 5. The CDR3 length is 15 residues. The CDR3 DNA reads TGTGCCAGCAGTGGGACCGGGACAGGCTACAATGAGCAGTTCTTC. Translated: CASSGTGTGYNEQFF.

This chain uses TRBV19 with TRBJ1-6; 9 nucleotides line up with TRBD1. Germline trimming cut 5 bases from V and 6 bases from J; bases unmatched to any gene: 2. The CDR3 extends over 14 amino acids. Germline V gives CDR1 LNHDA, CDR2 SQIVND (reference sequence). CDR3 sequence (DNA): TGTGCCAGTAGTGTGGGACAGGGTAATTCACCCCTCCACTTT. This encodes CASSVGQGNSPLHF.

The chain combines TRBV7-2 with TRBJ2-1, with 11 bases aligning to TRBD2. Germline lookup yields CDR1 SGHTA and CDR2 FQGNSA. V was clipped by 0 bases and J by 0 bases; unmatched bases: 4. The CDR3 has 18 residues. As DNA, the CDR3 is TGTGCCAGCAGCTTAGCGCGACTAGCGGGGTCCTCCTACAATGAGCAGTTCTTC. It yields the protein CASSLARLAGSSYNEQFF.

This clone appeared once. The chain uses TRBV7-2 and TRBJ1-5; 12 bases are shared with TRBD1. The CDR3 sequence is 17 residues long. Unmatched junction bases numbered 6, after V lost 5 bases and J lost 1 base. From germline, CDR1 is SGHTA and CDR2 FQGNSA. This chain's CDR3 is CASSPGTGGASNQPQHF. CDR3 sequence (DNA): TGTGCCAGCAGCCCAGGGACAGGGGGCGCGAGCAATCAGCCCCAGCATTTT.